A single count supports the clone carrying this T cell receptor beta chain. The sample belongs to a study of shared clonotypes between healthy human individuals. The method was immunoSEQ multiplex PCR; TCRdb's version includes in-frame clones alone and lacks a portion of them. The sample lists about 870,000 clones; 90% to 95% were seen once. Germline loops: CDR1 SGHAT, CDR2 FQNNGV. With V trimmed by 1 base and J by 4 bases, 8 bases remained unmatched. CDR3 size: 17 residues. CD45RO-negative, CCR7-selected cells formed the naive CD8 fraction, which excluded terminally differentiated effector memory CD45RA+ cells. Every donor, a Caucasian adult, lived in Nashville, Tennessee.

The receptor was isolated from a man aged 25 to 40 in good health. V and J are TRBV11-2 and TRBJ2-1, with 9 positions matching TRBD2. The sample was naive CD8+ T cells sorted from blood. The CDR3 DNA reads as TGTGCCAGCAGCTTAGCGCCTAGCGGGGTGAGTTACAATGAGCAGTTCTTC. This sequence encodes CASSLAPSGVSYNEQFF.